One T cell receptor (beta chain) is described in this entry. The antigen is unknown. Treatment in this sample: 15 to 20 received Ad26.COV2.S at low or high dose, single or two shots; a few received placebo; per-sample allocation not given. Vaccine and placebo recipients were sampled on day 63 after the first injection. The sample is drawn from a study of Ad26.COV2.S vaccination and SARS-CoV-2 variants. The wider study: The donor participated in the COV1001 trial, in its Ad26.COV2.S arm. Ad26.COV2.S was injected intramuscularly once or twice, 56 days apart. Overall study findings and caveats: Individuals receiving vaccine had higher spike-specific TCR breadth than placebo recipients did. Similar non-spike TCR breadth was observed in recipients of vaccine and of placebo.

The table came from immunoSEQ multiplex PCR; TCRdb's copy has only in-frame clones and leaves some out. The table records 350,000 to 550,000 clones, about 91% of them present only once. The sequence was obtained from a person between 18 and 60 years old who received the Ad26.COV2.S COVID-19 vaccine or a placebo. Sequenced here: peripheral blood, sampled in a trial of Ad26.COV2.S vaccine versus placebo.

In DNA form, the CDR3 reads TGTGCCAGCAGGAGACTCGCGGGTTACAATGAGCAGTTCTTC. The encoded protein is CASRRLAGYNEQFF. This sequence joins TRBV28 and TRBJ2-1; possibly TRBD2 for D (5 bases). V was pared by 6 bases and J by 4 bases, with 13 bases between. Germline CDR1 and CDR2: MDHEN and SYDVKM. The CDR3 extends over 14 amino acids.